This TCR beta chain comes out of a study of blood T cell repertoires in COVID-19. The repertoire was sequenced with immunoSEQ multiplex PCR; TCRdb's copy has only in-frame clones and lacks some. The table shows tens of thousands of clones, with about 90% occurring only once. This CDR3 is 13 amino acids long. Trimming removed 0 bases from V and 5 bases from J, with 8 bases in between. Germline values: CDR1 SNHLY, CDR2 FYNNEI. Sequencing was carried out using peripheral blood. The origin of this receptor is a man older than 75 in a cohort sampled during active COVID-19. The chain recombines TRBV2 with TRBJ2-7; maybe TRBD2 (5 bases). The CDR3 bases are TGTGCCAGCAGTGAAGCGGAGGACCACGAGCAGTACTTC. It yields the protein CASSEAEDHEQYF.